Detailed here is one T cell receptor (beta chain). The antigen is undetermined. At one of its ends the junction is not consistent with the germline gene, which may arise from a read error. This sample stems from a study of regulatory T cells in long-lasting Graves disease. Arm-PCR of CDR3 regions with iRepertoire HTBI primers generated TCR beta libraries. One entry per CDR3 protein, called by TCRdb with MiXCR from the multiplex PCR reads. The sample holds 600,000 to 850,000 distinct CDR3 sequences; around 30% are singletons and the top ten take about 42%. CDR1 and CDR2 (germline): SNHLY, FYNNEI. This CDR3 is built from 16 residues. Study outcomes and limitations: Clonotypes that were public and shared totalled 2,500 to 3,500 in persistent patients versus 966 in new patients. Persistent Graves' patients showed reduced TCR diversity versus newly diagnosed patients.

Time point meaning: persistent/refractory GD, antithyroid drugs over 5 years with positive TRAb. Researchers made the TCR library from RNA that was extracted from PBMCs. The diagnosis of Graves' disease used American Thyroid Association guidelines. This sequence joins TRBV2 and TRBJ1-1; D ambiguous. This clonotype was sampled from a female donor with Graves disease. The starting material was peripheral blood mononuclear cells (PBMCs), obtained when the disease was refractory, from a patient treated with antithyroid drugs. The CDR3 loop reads CAGSERPAALNTEAFF. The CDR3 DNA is TGTGCCGGCAGTGAACGACCGGCAGCTTTGAACACCGAAGCTTTCTTT.